Presented here are 30 T cell receptor beta chains from one specimen sequenced in a study of shared T cell receptors in the human thymus. Generated by immunoSEQ multiplex PCR, the TCRdb table keeps only in-frame clones and is missing some. The table includes some 720,000 clones, approximately 87% detected once. These same data were also listed under a study on human thymus T cells.

Sequences were obtained from thymocytes. The receptors stem from a boy under two years old with a congenital heart defect.

This sequence joins TRBV11-2 and TRBJ2-7; D might be TRBD2 (5 bases). The CDR3 length is 16 residues. Trimming pared 0 bases from V and 4 bases from J, leaving 16 bases between. Looked up from germline, CDR1 is SGHAT and CDR2 is FQNNGV. The CDR3 sequence is CASSLDRVRVYYEQYF. The CDR3 nucleotides are TGTGCCAGCAGCTTAGATCGAGTGCGGGTGTATTACGAGCAGTACTTC. The entire variable domain, with the rest obtained from reference TRBV11-2 and TRBJ2-7, is as follows: EAGVAQSPRYKIIEKRQSVAFWCNPISGHATLYWYQQILGQGPKLLIQFQNNGVVDDSQLPKDRFSAERLKGVDSTLKIQPAKLEDSAVYLCASSLDRVRVYYEQYFGPGTRLTVT.

The chain uses TRBV4-3 and TRBJ2-2; maybe TRBD2 (5 bases). This CDR3 has 15 residues. V gave up 4 bases and J gave up 4 bases, with 13 bases separating them. The germline V gene encodes CDR1 LGHNA and CDR2 YSLEER. The chain's CDR3 is CASSPRDVSTGELFF. The DNA of the CDR3 is TGCGCCAGCAGCCCCCGGGATGTAAGCACCGGGGAGCTGTTTTTT.

The genes are TRBV19 and TRBJ2-5; TRBD2 matches 7 bases. The V gene end was trimmed by 1 base and the J gene end by 5 bases; junction bases not matched to a gene: 4. Germline values: CDR1 LNHDA, CDR2 SQIVND (reference sequence). The CDR3 consists of 14 residues. CDR3 in amino acids: CASSIVGGVETQYF. DNA for the CDR3: TGTGCCAGTAGTATAGTTGGGGGGGTGGAGACCCAGTACTTC.

This clone was seen a single time. This chain uses TRBV30 with TRBJ2-3; 10 nucleotides agree with TRBD2. This CDR3 is 16 amino acids long. V lost 0 bases and J lost 3; bases outside the gene matches: 6. The germline CDR1 and CDR2 sequences are GTSNPN and SVGIG (reference sequence). This CDR3 is CAWSVGASGSTDTQYF. The CDR3 DNA is TGTGCCTGGAGTGTAGGGGCTAGCGGGAGTACAGATACGCAGTATTTT.

V and J are TRBV5-5 and TRBJ1-2; D gene uncertain. The CDR3 totals 16 residues. The V and J ends lost 0 bases and 0 bases respectively, with 12 bases between them. CDR1 and CDR2 from the germline V gene are SGHKS and YYEKEE (reference sequence). The CDR3 bases are TGTGCCAGCAGCTTGGAGTGGCAGGATACTAACTATGGCTACACCTTC. It codes for CASSLEWQDTNYGYTF.

This sequence joins TRBV4-2 and TRBJ1-4; unclear D gene. CDR3 size: 16 residues. Per germline, CDR1 LGHNA and CDR2 YNFKEQ. V lost 2 bases and J lost 3, with 13 bases in between. CDR3 sequence reads: CASSQPRVGANEKLFF. In DNA, the CDR3 is TGTGCCAGCAGCCAACCGAGAGTCGGGGCTAATGAAAAACTGTTTTTT.

V gene TRBV7-2 combines with J gene TRBJ2-2; 10 bases are shared with TRBD1. CDR3 size: 18 residues. V shed 4 bases and J 5 bases; nucleotides not matched to a gene: 13. CDR1 is SGHTA and CDR2 is FQGNSA in the germline V gene. The CDR3 is CASSYPPQTGGGTGELFF. The CDR3 region has the DNA TGTGCCAGCAGCTACCCCCCCCAGACAGGGGGCGGAACCGGGGAGCTGTTTTTT. Combining the CDR3 with reference TRBV7-2 and TRBJ2-2 gives the whole variable domain GAGVSQSPSNKVTEKGKDVELRCDPISGHTALYWYRQSLGQGLEFLIYFQGNSAPDKSGLPSDRFSAERTGGSVSTLTIQRTQQEDSAVYLCASSYPPQTGGGTGELFFGEGSRLTVL.

The chain carries TRBV28 and TRBJ1-2; 7 bases map to TRBD1. Germline CDR1 is MDHEN and CDR2 is SYDVKM. J was trimmed by 6 bases and V by 6 bases; bases with no gene match: 19. CDR3 size: 17 residues. CDR3 amino acids: CASRPSPGQPPWDGYTF. The CDR3 DNA follows: TGTGCCAGCAGACCCAGTCCGGGACAGCCTCCTTGGGATGGCTACACCTTC.

V is TRBV6-4 and J is TRBJ1-1; D perhaps matches TRBD1 (6 bases). V was cut by 5 bases and J by 3 bases, with 16 bases left in between. The CDR3 covers 15 residues. Germline V gene data show CDR1 as MRHNA and CDR2 as SNTAGT. CDR3 loop: CASSPTGGGYTEAFF. The CDR3 coding sequence is TGTGCCAGCAGTCCGACGGGGGGCGGATACACTGAAGCTTTCTTT.

This clone was detected only a few times. The chain couples TRBV7-9 to TRBJ2-7; 9 bases align to TRBD1. CDR1 and CDR2 (germline): SEHNR, FQNEAQ (reference sequence). The CDR3 sequence is 16 residues long. Trimming removed 5 bases from V and 3 bases from J; junction bases left unmatched: 11. CDR3 DNA sequence: TGTGCCAGCAGCCTCACCCCCGGGACAGGGCACTACGAGCAGTACTTC. The encoded protein is CASSLTPGTGHYEQYF.

The CDR3 DNA reads TGCGCCAGCAGCCCGGGACAGGGGGCGAGGGAGACCCAGTACTTC. This gives the protein CASSPGQGARETQYF. This chain joins TRBV4-1 and TRBJ2-5; 12 nucleotides align to TRBD1. J was trimmed by 5 bases and V by 4 bases; bases with no gene match: 5. Germline-derived CDR1 and CDR2 are MGHRA and YSYEKL. This CDR3 contains 15 residues.

CDR3 in DNA: TGCGCCAGCAGCCACTCCGGGACTAGCGAGTACGAGCAGTACTTC. This gives the protein CASSHSGTSEYEQYF. The J gene is TRBJ2-7, the V gene TRBV4-1; 10 bases are a match to TRBD2. In germline, CDR1 is MGHRA, CDR2 YSYEKL. The CDR3 is made up of 15 amino acids. The V segment lost 3 bases and the J segment 4 bases; nucleotides outside the gene matches: 6.

This clone was seen just once. The rearrangement uses TRBV11-3 and TRBJ2-2; 7 bases match TRBD2. Germline CDR1 is SGHNT and CDR2 is YENEEA. Trimming removed 8 bases from V and 0 bases from J; junction bases left unmatched: 12. The CDR3 has 17 residues. The CDR3 bases are TGTGCCAGCGGGTTAGGTTGGGAGGGGCCGAACACCGGGGAGCTGTTTTTT. This translates into CASGLGWEGPNTGELFF.

V is TRBV27 and J is TRBJ2-7; 11 bases map to TRBD2. J was trimmed by 5 bases and V by 6 bases; bases with no gene match: 9. CDR1 and CDR2 (germline): MNHEY, SMNVEV (reference sequence). The CDR3 runs to 15 residues. The CDR3 DNA reads as TGTGCCAGCAGAGATAGTAGCGGGAGGGCCGACGAGCAGTACTTC. Protein: CASRDSSGRADEQYF.

The chain uses TRBV5-3 and TRBJ2-3; D gene unclear. TRBV5-3 is assigned to the ORF class and has an uncertain function. Trimming left V 1 base short and J 6 bases short, with 9 bases between. CDR3 length: 13 amino acids. CDR3 DNA: TGTGCCAGAAGCTTGTCCTTAGTGGATACGCAGTATTTT. It yields the protein CARSLSLVDTQYF.

V is TRBV27 and J is TRBJ2-1; 11 nucleotides align to TRBD2. V gave up 2 bases and J gave up 9 bases; unmatched junction bases: 9. The CDR3 has 16 amino acids. The germline V gene has CDR1 MNHEY and CDR2 SMNVEV (reference sequence). Here the CDR3 reads CASSLPRLAGRVEQFF. DNA of the CDR3: TGTGCCAGCAGTTTACCTCGACTAGCGGGAAGGGTTGAGCAGTTCTTC.

The chain combines TRBV4-2 with TRBJ2-3; 8 bases agree with TRBD1. The CDR3 totals 17 residues. V was pared by 4 bases and J by 7 bases, with 16 bases of the junction left unmatched. Germline V gives CDR1 LGHNA, CDR2 YNFKEQ. Here the CDR3 reads CASSPWGQGAQIHTQYF. The CDR3 DNA reads TGTGCCAGCAGCCCCTGGGGGCAGGGGGCCCAAATTCATACGCAGTATTTT.

The chain links TRBV27 to TRBJ1-4; 8 bases are shared with TRBD1. Germline values: CDR1 MNHEY, CDR2 SMNVEV (reference sequence). The CDR3 runs to 17 residues. V was pared by 3 bases and J by 5 bases, with 11 bases of the junction left unmatched. The CDR3 sequence is CASSFTPRDRRNEKLFF. CDR3 nucleotides: TGTGCCAGCAGTTTTACGCCCCGGGACAGGAGGAATGAAAAACTGTTTTTT.

A single count supports this clone. The chain joins TRBV19 to TRBJ2-2; TRBD1 agrees at 7 bases. Germline CDR1 and CDR2: LNHDA and SQIVND (reference sequence). V lost 5 bases, J lost 3 bases, and 3 bases stayed unmatched. The CDR3 runs to 14 residues. The CDR3 DNA sequence: TGTGCCAGTAGTTCCGACAGGGACACCGGGGAGCTGTTTTTT. It is translated as CASSSDRDTGELFF.

V usage is TRBV28 and J usage is TRBJ2-7, with D possibly being TRBD1 (5 bases). The V gene lost 10 bases and the J gene lost 0 bases, with 10 bases spanning the gap. Germline loops: CDR1 MDHEN, CDR2 SYDVKM. The CDR3 has 12 amino acids. The DNA for the CDR3 is TGTGCCATCCAGACAGCCTCCTACGAGCAGTACTTC. As protein: CAIQTASYEQYF.

The CDR3 bases are TGTGCCAGCAGTGAAAACAGCTCCTACGAGCAGTACTTC. Protein product: CASSENSSYEQYF. This chain connects TRBV2 to TRBJ2-7; no clear D. The CDR3 has 13 amino acids. The V end lost 2 bases, the J end lost 0 bases, and 5 bases lay between the germline ends. Looked up from germline, CDR1 is SNHLY and CDR2 is FYNNEI.

The rearrangement links TRBV15 to TRBJ2-7, with TRBD2 identical over 7 bases. Looked up from germline, CDR1 is LNHNV and CDR2 is YYDKDF (reference sequence). The CDR3 totals 18 residues. The trim removed 0 bases at V and 2 bases at J, leaving 13 bases unmatched. The CDR3 coding sequence is TGTGCCACCAGCAGAGATGGGGACGCTAGCGGCTTAGCCTACGAGCAGTACTTC. Its protein is CATSRDGDASGLAYEQYF.

The chain employs TRBV6-5 and TRBJ2-3; D might be TRBD1 (5 bases). Germline CDR1 MNHEY, CDR2 SVGAGI. The V gene lost 1 base and the J gene lost 5 bases, with 16 bases spanning the gap. The CDR3 loop spans 16 amino acids. The DNA of the CDR3 is TGTGCCAGCAGTTACTTAAAGGACACCTTAGTAGATACGCAGTATTTT. Its protein product is CASSYLKDTLVDTQYF.

CDR3 region: CASTSGRKNTGELFF. Written as DNA, the CDR3 is TGTGCCAGTACTAGCGGGAGGAAGAACACCGGGGAGCTGTTTTTT. This chain joins TRBV6-5 and TRBJ2-2; 12 nucleotides agree with TRBD2. Germline loops: CDR1 MNHEY, CDR2 SVGAGI. The J segment lost 1 base and the V segment lost 9 bases, leaving 3 bases of the junction unmatched. CDR3 length: 15 residues.

The chain is built from TRBV23-1 and TRBJ2-5; TRBD2 matches 8 bases. TRBV23-1 carries the ORF label, with uncertain function. CDR3 size: 15 residues. CDR3 sequence reads: CAAQPTAGGGETQYF. The CDR3 nucleotides read TGCGCTGCCCAGCCGACGGCGGGAGGTGGTGAGACCCAGTACTTC.

The genes are TRBV5-8 and TRBJ2-2; 9 positions match TRBD1. Looked up from germline, CDR1 is SGHTS and CDR2 is YDEGEE. With V trimmed by 0 bases and J by 4 bases, 7 bases remained unmatched. The CDR3 is 17 amino acids. CDR3 residues: CASSLDRGPGVTGELFF. Written as DNA, the CDR3 is TGTGCCAGCAGCTTGGACAGGGGGCCTGGGGTCACCGGGGAGCTGTTTTTT.

The chain employs TRBV30 and TRBJ1-2, with 7 bases identical to TRBD1. Losses at the gene ends were 2 bases for V and 4 bases for J; bases not matched to a gene: 13. Germline CDR1 and CDR2: GTSNPN and SVGIG (reference sequence). This CDR3 comprises 16 residues. The CDR3 sequence: CAWSLRTGRSGYGYTF. In DNA form, the CDR3 reads TGTGCCTGGAGTTTGCGGACAGGCCGTTCGGGCTATGGCTACACCTTC.

CDR3 residues: CASSSLAGGQQETQYF. The CDR3 coding sequence is TGTGCCAGCAGCTCACTAGCGGGAGGCCAGCAAGAGACCCAGTACTTC. The chain links TRBV7-6 to TRBJ2-5, with 12 nucleotides matching TRBD2. Germline V gene lookup returns CDR1 SGHVS and CDR2 FNYEAQ. After removal of 4 bases from V and 2 bases from J, the junction contained 5 bases not matched to a gene. This CDR3 is 16 amino acids long.

J is TRBJ2-7 and V is TRBV7-6; 7 positions match TRBD2. Germline V gene data show CDR1 as SGHVS and CDR2 as FNYEAQ. The CDR3 spans 16 residues. Losses at the gene ends were 3 bases for V and 5 bases for J; bases not matched to a gene: 13. CDR3 region: CASSLAGRTRKHEQYF. CDR3 nucleotides: TGTGCCAGCAGCTTGGCAGGGCGGACTAGGAAGCACGAGCAGTACTTC.

This clone has a single count. The chain carries TRBV4-1 and TRBJ2-1; D unresolved. V dropped 0 bases and J dropped 5 bases, with 5 bases sitting between them. This CDR3 contains 13 residues. The germline V gene encodes CDR1 MGHRA and CDR2 YSYEKL. CDR3 amino acids: CASSQEADNEQFF. The CDR3 DNA follows: TGCGCCAGCAGCCAAGAGGCAGACAATGAGCAGTTCTTC.